This TCR beta chain came from a study of T cell repertoires in cytomegalovirus infection. This CDR3 has 15 amino acids. CDR1 and CDR2 from the germline V gene are LNHDA and SQIVND (reference sequence). Trimming removed 4 bases at V and 4 bases at J, with 14 bases between. This clonotype occurred a few times. The target antigen is unknown. A single record per CDR3 protein comes from TCRdb applying MiXCR to the reads. The sample includes 100,000 to 150,000 distinct CDR3 sequences, roughly a quarter of them seen just once. Study-wide results and limits: The ex vivo response was dominated by HLA-C-restricted CMV-specific TCR beta clonotypes.

This sequence was found in a human donor in good health (CMV status not recorded). Some clones in this sample may be carry-over from other donors' samples. The chain links TRBV19 to TRBJ1-5; D is unclear. The source material was PBMCs, sequenced either directly or after in vitro stimulation (not recorded which). CDR3 region: CASSTGWTSNQPQHF. CDR3 coding DNA: TGTGCCAGTAGTACGGGGTGGACGTCAAATCAGCCCCAGCATTTT.